Here is one T cell receptor beta chain with its context. These data originate in a study of blood T cell repertoires in COVID-19. Per the original methods: Estimated nucleated cell counts came from reference gene primer amplification. Assay: immunoSEQ multiplex PCR; the TCRdb copy retains only in-frame clones and omits some. From that table come the V and J calls and clone size; the DNA was used to work out D and trimming. The sample has about 76,000 clones; around 88% are singletons. The CDR3 covers 16 residues. Trimming took off 4 bases at V and 0 bases at J, with 12 bases between the two ends. The germline V gene encodes CDR1 LNHNV and CDR2 YYDKDF (reference sequence).

Sample: peripheral blood. The receptor was isolated from a man aged 25-45 years with acute or convalescent COVID-19. The genes are TRBV15 and TRBJ1-4; D perhaps matches TRBD1 (6 bases). The CDR3 loop reads CATSTDRRATNEKLFF. CDR3 nucleotide sequence: TGTGCCACCAGCACGGACAGAAGAGCAACTAATGAAAAACTGTTTTTT.